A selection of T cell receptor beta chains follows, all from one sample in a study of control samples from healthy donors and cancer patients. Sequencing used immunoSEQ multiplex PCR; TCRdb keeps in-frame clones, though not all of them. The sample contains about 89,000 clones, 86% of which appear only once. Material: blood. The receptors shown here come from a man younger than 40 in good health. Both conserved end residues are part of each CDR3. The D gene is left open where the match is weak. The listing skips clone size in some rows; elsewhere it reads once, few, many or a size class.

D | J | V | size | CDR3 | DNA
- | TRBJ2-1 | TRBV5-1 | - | CASSPGQPEQFF | TGCGCCAGCAGCCCGGGACAACCGGAGCAGTTCTTC
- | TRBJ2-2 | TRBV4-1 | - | CARSQEGGRGTANTGELFF | TGCGCCCGCAGCCAAGAGGGGGGGCGGGGGACCGCGAACACCGGGGAGCTGTTTTTT
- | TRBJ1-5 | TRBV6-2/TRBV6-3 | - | CASSYPQGRGNQPQHF | TGTGCCAGCAGTTACCCGCAGGGAAGGGGGAATCAGCCCCAGCATTTT
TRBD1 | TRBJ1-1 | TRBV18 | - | CASSPTRTGGSEAFF | TGTGCCAGCTCACCAACGAGGACAGGGGGCTCTGAAGCTTTCTTT
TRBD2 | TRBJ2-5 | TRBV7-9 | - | CASSFVGTSGVPGQETQYF | TGTGCCAGCAGCTTCGTTGGGACTAGCGGGGTCCCGGGCCAAGAGACCCAGTACTTC
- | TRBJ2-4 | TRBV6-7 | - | CASSYSTGWAKNIQYF | TGTGCCAGCAGTTACTCAACAGGGTGGGCCAAAAACATTCAGTACTTC
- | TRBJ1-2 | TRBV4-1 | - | CASSPRTVPGDGYTF | TGCGCCAGCAGCCCCCGGACAGTCCCCGGGGATGGCTACACCTTC
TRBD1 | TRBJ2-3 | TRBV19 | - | CAISSTGGAADTQYF | TGTGCCATTTCCTCCACAGGGGGAGCCGCAGATACGCAGTATTTT
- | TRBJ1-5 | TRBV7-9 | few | CASSLGSGFQPQHF | TGTGCCAGCAGCTTAGGGTCAGGGTTTCAGCCCCAGCATTTT
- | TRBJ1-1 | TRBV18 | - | CASSPGGRSTEAFF | TGTGCCAGCTCACCAGGCGGACGAAGTACTGAAGCTTTCTTT
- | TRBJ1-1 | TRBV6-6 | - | CASSYSRGGRNTEAFF | TGTGCCAGCAGTTACTCGAGGGGCGGGCGGAACACTGAAGCTTTCTTT